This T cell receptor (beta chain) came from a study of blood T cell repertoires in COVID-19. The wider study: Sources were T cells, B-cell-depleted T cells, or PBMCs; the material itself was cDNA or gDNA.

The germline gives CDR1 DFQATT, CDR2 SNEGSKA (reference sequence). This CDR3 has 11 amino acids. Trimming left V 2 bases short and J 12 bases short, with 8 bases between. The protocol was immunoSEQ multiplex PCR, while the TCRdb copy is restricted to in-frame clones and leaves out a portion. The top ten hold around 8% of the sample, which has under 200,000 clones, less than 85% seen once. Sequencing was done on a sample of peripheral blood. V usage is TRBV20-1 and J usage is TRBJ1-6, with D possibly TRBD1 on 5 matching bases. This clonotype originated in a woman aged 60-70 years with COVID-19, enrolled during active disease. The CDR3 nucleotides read TGCAGTGCTAGAATCCAGGGACCCCTCCACTTT. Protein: CSARIQGPLHF.